This T cell receptor beta chain was documented in a study of blood T cell repertoires in COVID-19 (dated by TCRdb to between 2020 and 2021). General notes on the study: Samples from collaborators originated in the United States, Italy and Spain and spanned both the acute and convalescent phases of COVID-19. The samples were drawn from the first 160 participants of the ongoing ImmuneRACE study and from about 1,200 subjects provided by 6 global collaborators. Nearly every sample came with metadata listing a de-identified subject ID, COVID-19 status, age in years and sex. A freely available public database, intended as a resource for researchers studying the immune response to SARS-CoV-2, is where the repertoires were released. Deeply sampled blood TCRbeta repertoires from subjects exposed to, actively infected with, or recovered from COVID-19 were included in the dataset. Where HLA class I and class II types were available, the types were taken from metadata supplied by the sample provider, not from assay-based typing. The material from the prospective study consisted of cDNA or gDNA derived from T cells, B-cell-depleted T cells, or PBMCs.

Collaborating institutions collected whole blood in K2EDTA tubes following their own protocols. For TCRbeta analysis, collaborator samples were shipped as frozen whole blood, as isolated PBMCs, or as DNA extracted from either sample type. What the authors observed across the whole study: How much clinical and demographic metadata was included differed by source and by participant, and the metadata was provided uncurated.

A distance of 13 bases separates the germline ends of V and J, which lose 5 bases and 0 bases respectively. CDR1 and CDR2 (SGHTA, FQGNSA) derive from the germline V gene. The CDR3 contains 16 residues, cysteine and phenylalanine counted. Of the read, only the CDR3 DNA is kept; its 48 bases are in frame from base 1. TCRbeta CDR3 regions were amplified from genomic DNA using the immunoSEQ Assay, a bias-controlled multiplex PCR. The paper's processing steps were these. Nucleated cell counts per sample were estimated from amplification of reference gene primers within the assay. To quantify the absolute abundance of each unique TCRbeta CDR3 rearrangement, sequence reads were collapsed and filtered. Productive Simpson clonality was computed per sample as the square root of Simpson's diversity index over productive rearrangements. TCRdb obtained this table from immuneACCESS and retained in-frame rearrangements with V and J assigned. These tables miss some clones; where compared with another copy, unresolved V genes account for less than half of the shortfall, and the remainder is unexplained. That table furnishes V, J and clone size, whereas the DNA furnished D and trimming. The sample has 300,000 to 350,000 clones on record, around 87% of them singletons. The ten most abundant clones make up around 2.1% of the sample.

Worth noting for this clone: This clone's antigen is unknown. The input lacks base qualities; no much larger clone sits a single base away.

This sequence was found in a man between 18 and 35 years old with active or convalescent COVID-19. The rearrangement combines TRBV7-2 with TRBJ2-2; perhaps TRBD2 is the D gene, with 7 bases matching. Source material: peripheral blood. In nucleotides, the sequence is TGTGCCAGCAGCAAAGACGGGGGGCCGAACACCGGGGAGCTGTTTTTT. Its coded protein is CASSKDGGPNTGELFF.